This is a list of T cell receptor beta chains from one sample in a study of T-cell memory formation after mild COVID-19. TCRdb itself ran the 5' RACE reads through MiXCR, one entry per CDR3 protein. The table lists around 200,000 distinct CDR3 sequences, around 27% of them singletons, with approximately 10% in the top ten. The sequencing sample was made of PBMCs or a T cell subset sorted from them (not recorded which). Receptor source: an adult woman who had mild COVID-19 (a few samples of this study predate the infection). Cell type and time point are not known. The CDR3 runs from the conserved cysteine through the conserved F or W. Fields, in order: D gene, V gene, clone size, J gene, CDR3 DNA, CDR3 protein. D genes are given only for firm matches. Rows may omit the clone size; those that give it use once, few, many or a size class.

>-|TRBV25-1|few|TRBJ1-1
TGTGCCAGCAGTGACGTCAACAGGGAGGAAGCTTTCTTT
CASSDVNREEAFF
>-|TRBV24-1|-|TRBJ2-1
TGTGCCACCAGTAACTACAATGAGCAGTTCTTC
CATSNYNEQFF
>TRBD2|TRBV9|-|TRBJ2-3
TGTGCCAGCAGCGTAGGCGGGGGAGCTAGCACAGATACGCAGTATTTT
CASSVGGGASTDTQYF
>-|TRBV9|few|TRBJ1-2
TGTGCCAGCAGCGTAGGGAGTGAGTCTTTTGGTGGCTACACCTTC
CASSVGSESFGGYTF
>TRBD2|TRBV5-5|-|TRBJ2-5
TGTGCCAGCAGCTTGGGACTAGCGGGATATGTGGAGACCCAGTACTTC
CASSLGLAGYVETQYF
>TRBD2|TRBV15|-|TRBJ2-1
TGTGCCACCAGGCTGGGACTAGCGGGGGGCGCGTACAATGAGCAGTTCTTC
CATRLGLAGGAYNEQFF
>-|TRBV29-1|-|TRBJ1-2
TGCAGCGTTGATAGGACCGGCGGCTACACCTTC
CSVDRTGGYTF
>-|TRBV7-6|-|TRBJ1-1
TGTGCCAGCAGCCGGGGACCAACTGATGGCGCTTTCTTT
CASSRGPTDGAFF
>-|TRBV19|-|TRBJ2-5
TGTGCCAGTAGTATTCGGGGGGCGCGTCAGGAGACCCAGTACTTC
CASSIRGARQETQYF
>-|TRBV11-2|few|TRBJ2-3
TGTGCCAGCAGCTGGGACCGTCTCCGGGGCACAGATACGCAGTATTTT
CASSWDRLRGTDTQYF
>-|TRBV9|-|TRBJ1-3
TGTGCCAGCAGTCAAGGGTCGCTTTCTGGAAACACCATATATTTT
CASSQGSLSGNTIYF
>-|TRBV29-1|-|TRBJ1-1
TGCAGCGGCCGGGACTTATTTGGTACTGAAGCTTTCTTT
CSGRDLFGTEAFF
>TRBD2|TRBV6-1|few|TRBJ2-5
TGTGCCACACTACTAGCGGTGTACCAAGAGACCCAGTACTTC
CATLLAVYQETQYF
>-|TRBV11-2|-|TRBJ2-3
TGTGCCAGCAGCTTCCCCCGTAGAGCGTTTGGGTTCGGGGGAGATACGCAGTATTTT
CASSFPRRAFGFGGDTQYF
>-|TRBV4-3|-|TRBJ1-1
TGCGCCAGCAGCCAAGCGTTCAGGGCTCGGGAAGCTTTCTTT
CASSQAFRAREAFF
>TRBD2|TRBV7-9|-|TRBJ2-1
TGTGCCAGCAGCTTAGGGACTAGCACTGAGCAGTTCTTC
CASSLGTSTEQFF
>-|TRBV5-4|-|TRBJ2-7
TGTGCCAGCAGCTTTGGGGGGCTCTACTACGAGCAGTACTTC
CASSFGGLYYEQYF
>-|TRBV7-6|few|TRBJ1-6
TGTGCCAGCAGCTTAGATGGGTTAGGCTATAATTCACCCCTCCACTTT
CASSLDGLGYNSPLHF
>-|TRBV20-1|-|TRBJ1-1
TGCAGTGCACCACTGCAGGGGCGTTCAGTAGCTTTCTTT
CSAPLQGRSVAFF
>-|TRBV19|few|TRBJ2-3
TGTGCCAGTAATAATAGGGGGGCAGATACGCAGTATTTT
CASNNRGADTQYF
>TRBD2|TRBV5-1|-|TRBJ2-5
TGCGCCAGCAGGGCGGGAGCAGAGACCCAGTACTTC
CASRAGAETQYF
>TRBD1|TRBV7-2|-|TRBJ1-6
TGTGCCAGCAGCTTGGGGGACAGGGATAATTCACCCCTCCACTTT
CASSLGDRDNSPLHF
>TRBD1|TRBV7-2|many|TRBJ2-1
TGTGCCAGCAGCTTGGACAGGTACACCACTGAGCAGTTCTTC
CASSLDRYTTEQFF
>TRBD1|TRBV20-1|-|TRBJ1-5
TGCAGTGCCTCTCACCGGGACAGATCGTTTAGCAATCAGCCCCAGCATTTT
CSASHRDRSFSNQPQHF
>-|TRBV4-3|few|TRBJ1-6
TGCGCCAGCAGCCAAGATGGGGCGGACCCCAATTCACCCCTCCACTTT
CASSQDGADPNSPLHF
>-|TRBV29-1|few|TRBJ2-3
TGCAGCAACAGCCGAGTTCCATTCACAGATACGCAGTATTTT
CSNSRVPFTDTQYF
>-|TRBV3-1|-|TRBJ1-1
TGTGCCAGCACCTCGGGTAGGACAACGAACACTGAAGCTTTCTTT
CASTSGRTTNTEAFF
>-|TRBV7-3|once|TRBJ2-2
TGTGCCAGCAGCGCCCTAGTAACCGGGGAGCTGTTTTTT
CASSALVTGELFF
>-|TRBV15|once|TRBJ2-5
TGTGCCACCAGCAGAGATAGGGAATCGGCCCAGTACTTC
CATSRDRESAQYF